This TCR beta chain was captured in a study of radiotherapy plus CTLA-4 blockade in lung cancer. Study-level information: Disease control was achieved by about 29% of patients, and objective responses by about 19%. Findings of the study overall: In blood, after radiotherapy plus ipilimumab, tumor-derived TCR clones expanded. It was early blood T cell clone dynamics, with interferon-beta, that reportedly best predicted response.

Repertoires were generated with immunoSEQ multiplex PCR, while TCRdb's copy carries only in-frame clones and drops some. The data show around 72,000 clones, around four fifths seen once. Each patient with chemo-refractory metastatic non-small-cell lung cancer was treated with focal radiation plus CTLA-4 blockade using ipilimumab. CDR1 is SEHNR, CDR2 FQNEAQ, per germline (reference sequence). This CDR3 region has 12 residues. The germline V and J ends were trimmed by 1 base and 7 bases, with 8 bases remaining between them. Notes on this clone: Its antigen remains unidentified.

The clonotype was recovered from a human donor with non-small cell lung cancer who had a complete response to radiotherapy plus ipilimumab. This chain uses TRBV7-9 with TRBJ2-7; no clear D. The specimen comprised peripheral blood, sampled from a patient treated with radiotherapy plus ipilimumab. CDR3 nucleotide sequence: TGTGCCAGCAGCTTAGTTGACGGGGAGCAGTACGTC. Protein product: CASSLVDGEQYV.